The 7 T cell receptor beta chains below come from one sample, sequenced in a study of CD8+ T cells in alopecia areata. The sample's treatment: oral pan-JAK inhibitor, 5-10 mg twice daily. RNA was isolated and reverse transcribed to cDNA, the sequencing template. TCRdb's copy holds only in-frame clones and misses some; the assay was immunoSEQ multiplex PCR. The sample contains 250,000 to 350,000 clones, 60% of which appear only once. The input for sequencing was CD4+ T cells sorted from blood, taken at roughly week 53, from a patient treated with tofacitinib. The receptors come from a human donor with alopecia areata.

This rearrangement joins TRBV30 to TRBJ2-5; 8 bases map to TRBD2. V shed 7 bases and J 1 base; nucleotides not matched to a gene: 8. Germline assignment: CDR1 GTSNPN and CDR2 SVGIG (reference sequence). This CDR3 spans 14 amino acids. In DNA, the CDR3 is TGTGCCTCCCGCCGGGGGGGTCGCCAAGAGACCCAGTACTTC. Translating gives CASRRGGRQETQYF. The whole variable domain, filled in from reference TRBV30 and TRBJ2-5, reads SQTIHQWPATLVQPVGSPLSLECTVEGTSNPNLYWYRQAAGRGLQLLFYSVGIGQISSEVPQNLSASRPQDRQFILSSKKLLLSDSGFYLCASRRGGRQETQYFGPGTRLLVL.

V usage is TRBV6-1 and J usage is TRBJ1-5, with D possibly TRBD1 on 5 matching bases. Germline CDR1 MNHNS, CDR2 SASEGT. The germline V and J ends were trimmed by 5 bases and 7 bases, with 9 bases remaining between them. This CDR3 is built from 12 residues. The CDR3 DNA sequence: TGTGCCAGCAGTTCGGGGGGGCAGCCCCAGCATTTT. Its translation: CASSSGGQPQHF.

Only a few counts were recorded for this clone. The V call is TRBV30, the J call TRBJ2-6; TRBD1 is a possible D gene (5 bases). In germline, CDR1 is GTSNPN, CDR2 SVGIG (reference sequence). Trimming cost V 3 bases and J 2 bases, with 11 bases left between them. The CDR3 contains 15 residues. The CDR3 DNA reads as TGTGCCTGGAGCCTGGGGCCTACTGGGGCCAACGTCCTGACTTTC. Translating it yields CAWSLGPTGANVLTF.

V gene TRBV7-9 combines with J gene TRBJ1-2; a possible D gene is TRBD1 (5 bases). Germline assignment: CDR1 SEHNR and CDR2 FQNEAQ (reference sequence). Trimming took 5 bases from V and 4 from J, leaving 14 bases between them. CDR3 length: 14 amino acids. Written as DNA, the CDR3 is TGTGCCAGCAGCCGATCCGGGACGAGCTATGGCTACACCTTC. It encodes CASSRSGTSYGYTF.

The gene calls are TRBV29-1 and TRBJ2-3, with a possible D match to TRBD2 (5 bases). V lost 4 bases and J lost 0, with 14 bases in between. The germline gives CDR1 SQVTM, CDR2 ANQGSEA. The CDR3 runs 15 residues. In DNA form, the CDR3 reads TGCAGCGTTGTCCAGGCGGGCGGGAGCACAGATACGCAGTATTTT. Its protein product is CSVVQAGGSTDTQYF.

The chain uses TRBV6-5 and TRBJ2-7; D perhaps matches TRBD1 (6 bases). This CDR3 region has 16 residues. Germline V lookup: CDR1 MNHEY, CDR2 SVGAGI. Trimming pared 0 bases from V and 2 bases from J, leaving 14 bases between. The CDR3 DNA is TGTGCCAGCAGTTACTCGAGGGCAGGGGCTACCTACGAGCAGTACTTC. Amino acids: CASSYSRAGATYEQYF.

The chain recombines TRBV4-1 with TRBJ1-5; possibly TRBD1 for D (6 bases). The CDR3 is 15 amino acids. Trimming left V 1 base short and J 5 bases short, with 12 bases between. Per the germline V gene, CDR1 is MGHRA and CDR2 is YSYEKL. The CDR3 bases are TGCGCCAGCAGCCAAGTTCGGGGGGCGGATCAGCCCCAGCATTTT. Translating gives CASSQVRGADQPQHF.